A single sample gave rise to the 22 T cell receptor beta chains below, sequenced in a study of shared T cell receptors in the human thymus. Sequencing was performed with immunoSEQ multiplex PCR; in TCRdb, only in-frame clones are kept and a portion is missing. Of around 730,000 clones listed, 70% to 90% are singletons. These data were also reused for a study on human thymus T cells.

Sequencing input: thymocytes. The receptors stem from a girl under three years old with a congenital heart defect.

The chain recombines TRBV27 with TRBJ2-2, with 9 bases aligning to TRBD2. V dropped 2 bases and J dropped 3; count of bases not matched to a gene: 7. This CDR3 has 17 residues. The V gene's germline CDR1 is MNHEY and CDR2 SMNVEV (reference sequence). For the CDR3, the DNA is TGTGCCAGCAGTTTAGCGGGGGGGCCATCGTACACCGGGGAGCTGTTTTTT. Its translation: CASSLAGGPSYTGELFF.

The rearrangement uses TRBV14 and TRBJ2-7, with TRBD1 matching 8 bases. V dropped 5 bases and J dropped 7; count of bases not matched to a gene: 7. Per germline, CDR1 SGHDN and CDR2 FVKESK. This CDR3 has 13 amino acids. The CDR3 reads CASSGLQGGEQYF. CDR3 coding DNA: TGTGCCAGCAGCGGACTACAGGGGGGTGAGCAGTACTTC.

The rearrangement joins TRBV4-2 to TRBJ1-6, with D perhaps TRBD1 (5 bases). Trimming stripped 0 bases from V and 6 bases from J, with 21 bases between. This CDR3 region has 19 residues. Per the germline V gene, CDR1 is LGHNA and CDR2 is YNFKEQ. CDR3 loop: CASSQEGGPLGILNSPLHF. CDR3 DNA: TGTGCCAGCAGCCAAGAGGGGGGTCCCCTAGGGATTCTTAATTCACCCCTCCACTTT.

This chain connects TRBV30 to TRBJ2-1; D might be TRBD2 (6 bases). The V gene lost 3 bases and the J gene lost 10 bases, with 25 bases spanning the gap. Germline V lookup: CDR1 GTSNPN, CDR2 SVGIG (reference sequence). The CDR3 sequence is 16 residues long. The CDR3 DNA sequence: TGTGCCTGGAGCATTTTGGGCGGGGTCCCAGTCGTGGAGCAGTTCTTC. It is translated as CAWSILGGVPVVEQFF.

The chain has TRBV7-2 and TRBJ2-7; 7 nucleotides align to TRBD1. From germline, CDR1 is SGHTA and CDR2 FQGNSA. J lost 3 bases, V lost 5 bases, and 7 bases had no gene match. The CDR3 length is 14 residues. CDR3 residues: CASSHRGPRYEQYF. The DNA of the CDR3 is TGTGCCAGCAGCCACAGGGGTCCTCGCTACGAGCAGTACTTC.

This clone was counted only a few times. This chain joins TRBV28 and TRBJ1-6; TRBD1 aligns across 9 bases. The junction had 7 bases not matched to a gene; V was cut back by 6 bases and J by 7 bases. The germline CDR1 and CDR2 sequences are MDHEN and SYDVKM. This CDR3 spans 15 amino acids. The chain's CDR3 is CASSLTGTGNSPLHF. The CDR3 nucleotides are TGTGCCAGCAGCTTAACCGGGACAGGGAATTCACCCCTCCACTTT.

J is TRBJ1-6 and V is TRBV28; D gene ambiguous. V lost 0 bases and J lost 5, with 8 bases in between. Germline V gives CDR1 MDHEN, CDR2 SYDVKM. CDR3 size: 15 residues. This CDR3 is CASSLCCIHNSPLHF. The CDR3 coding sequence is TGTGCCAGCAGTTTATGTTGTATTCATAATTCACCCCTCCACTTT.

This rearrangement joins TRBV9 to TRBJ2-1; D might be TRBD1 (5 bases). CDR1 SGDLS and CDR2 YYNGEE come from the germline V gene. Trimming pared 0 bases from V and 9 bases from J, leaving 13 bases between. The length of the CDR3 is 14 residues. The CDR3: CASSVGRRAVEQFF. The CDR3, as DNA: TGTGCCAGCAGCGTAGGTCGCAGGGCGGTTGAGCAGTTCTTC.

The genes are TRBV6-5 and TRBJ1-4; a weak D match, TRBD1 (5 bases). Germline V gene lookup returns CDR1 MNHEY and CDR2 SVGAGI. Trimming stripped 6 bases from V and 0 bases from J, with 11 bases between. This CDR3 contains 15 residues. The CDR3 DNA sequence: TGTGCCAGCAGGGCAGACAGTTCAACTAATGAAAAACTGTTTTTT. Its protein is CASRADSSTNEKLFF.

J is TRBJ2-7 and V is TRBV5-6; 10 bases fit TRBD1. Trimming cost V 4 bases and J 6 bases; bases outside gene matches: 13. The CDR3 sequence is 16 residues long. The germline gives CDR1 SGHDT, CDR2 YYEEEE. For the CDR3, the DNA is TGTGCCAGCAGCATTGACAGGGGGCTCTTTTTTAGCGAGCAGTACTTC. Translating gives CASSIDRGLFFSEQYF.

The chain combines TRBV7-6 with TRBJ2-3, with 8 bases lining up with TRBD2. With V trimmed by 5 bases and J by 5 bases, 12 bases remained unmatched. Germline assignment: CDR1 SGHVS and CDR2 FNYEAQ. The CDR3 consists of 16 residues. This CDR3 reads CASSARSGGRGDTQYF. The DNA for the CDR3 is TGTGCCAGCAGCGCTCGCTCGGGGGGGCGAGGAGATACGCAGTATTTT.

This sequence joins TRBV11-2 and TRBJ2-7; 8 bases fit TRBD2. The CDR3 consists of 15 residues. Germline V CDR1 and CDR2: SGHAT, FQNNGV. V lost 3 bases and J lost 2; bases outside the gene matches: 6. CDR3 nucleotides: TGTGCCAGCAGCTTCAGCGGGGGTTTCCCCTACGAGCAGTACTTC. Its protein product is CASSFSGGFPYEQYF.

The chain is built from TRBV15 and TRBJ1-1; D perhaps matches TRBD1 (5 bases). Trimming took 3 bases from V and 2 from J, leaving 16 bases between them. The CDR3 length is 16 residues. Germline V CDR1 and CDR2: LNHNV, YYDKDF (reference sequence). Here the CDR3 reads CATSSGARTPNTEAFF. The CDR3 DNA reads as TGTGCCACCAGCAGTGGGGCTCGGACACCCAACACTGAAGCTTTCTTT.

The CDR3 loop is CASSQDWGLSYEQYF. CDR3 bases: TGTGCCAGCAGCCAAGATTGGGGGCTCTCCTACGAGCAGTACTTC. The chain uses TRBV4-2 and TRBJ2-7, with a possible D match to TRBD1 (6 bases). Germline assignment: CDR1 LGHNA and CDR2 YNFKEQ. Trimming pared 0 bases from V and 0 bases from J, leaving 9 bases between. The CDR3 runs 15 residues.

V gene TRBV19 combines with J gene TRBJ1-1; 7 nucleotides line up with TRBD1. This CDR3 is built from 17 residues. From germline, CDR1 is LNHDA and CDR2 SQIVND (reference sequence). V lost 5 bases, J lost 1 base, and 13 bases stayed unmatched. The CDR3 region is CASSPVSDRDKNTEAFF. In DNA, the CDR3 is TGTGCCAGTAGTCCGGTCTCCGACAGGGATAAGAACACTGAAGCTTTCTTT.

The CDR3 coding sequence is TGTGCCAGCAGCGTGGAGAACGAGGACAGGGTGGAGACCGGGGAGCTGTTTTTT. Translation: CASSVENEDRVETGELFF. This sequence joins TRBV9 and TRBJ2-2, with 8 bases fitting TRBD1. The CDR3 runs to 18 residues. J lost 5 bases, V lost 2 bases, and 14 bases had no gene match. Looked up from germline, CDR1 is SGDLS and CDR2 is YYNGEE.

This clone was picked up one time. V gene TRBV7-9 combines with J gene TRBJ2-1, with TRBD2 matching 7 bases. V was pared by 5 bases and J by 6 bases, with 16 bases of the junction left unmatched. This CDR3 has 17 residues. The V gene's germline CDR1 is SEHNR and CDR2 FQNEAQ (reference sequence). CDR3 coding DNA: TGTGCCAGCAGCGCCCGGACTAGTGAGGTGATTGGCAATGAGCAGTTCTTC. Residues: CASSARTSEVIGNEQFF.

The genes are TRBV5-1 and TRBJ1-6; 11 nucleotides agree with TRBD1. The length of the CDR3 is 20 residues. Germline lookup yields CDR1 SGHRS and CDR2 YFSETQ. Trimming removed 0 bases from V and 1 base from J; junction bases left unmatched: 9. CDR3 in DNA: TGCGCCAGCAGCTTGGTGGGGGGGACAGGGGGAGAGTCCTATAATTCACCCCTCCACTTT. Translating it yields CASSLVGGTGGESYNSPLHF.

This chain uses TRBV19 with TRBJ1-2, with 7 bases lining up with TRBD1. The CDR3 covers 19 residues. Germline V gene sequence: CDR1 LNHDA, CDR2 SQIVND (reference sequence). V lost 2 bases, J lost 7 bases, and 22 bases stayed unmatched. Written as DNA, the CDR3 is TGTGCCAGTAGTATATTCGGGGACAGAATGAAAAAGCGTGCGTCTGGCTACACCTTC. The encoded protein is CASSIFGDRMKKRASGYTF.

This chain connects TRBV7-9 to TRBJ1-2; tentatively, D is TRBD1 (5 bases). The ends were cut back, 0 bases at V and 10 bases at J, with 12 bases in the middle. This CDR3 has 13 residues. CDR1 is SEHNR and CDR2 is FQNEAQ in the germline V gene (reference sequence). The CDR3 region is CASSLAWGDPYTF. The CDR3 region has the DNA TGTGCCAGCAGCTTAGCCTGGGGGGATCCCTACACCTTC.

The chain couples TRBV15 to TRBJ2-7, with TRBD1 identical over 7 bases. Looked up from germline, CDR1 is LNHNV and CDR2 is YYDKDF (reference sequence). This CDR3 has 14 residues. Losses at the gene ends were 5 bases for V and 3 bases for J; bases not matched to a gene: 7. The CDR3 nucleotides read TGTGCCACCAGCCCCCGGGACAGTAACTACGAGCAGTACTTC. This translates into CATSPRDSNYEQYF.

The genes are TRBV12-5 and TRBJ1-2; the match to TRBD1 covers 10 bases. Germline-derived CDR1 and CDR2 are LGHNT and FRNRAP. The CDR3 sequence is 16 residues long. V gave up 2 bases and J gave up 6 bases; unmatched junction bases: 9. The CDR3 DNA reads TGTGCTAGTGGTTTGCTTAAGGACAGGGGGAAAGATGGCTACACCTTC. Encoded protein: CASGLLKDRGKDGYTF.